These 20 T cell receptor beta chains were all obtained from the same sample, sequenced in a study of STAT5B mutations in CD4+ large granular lymphocyte leukemia. Sequencing used immunoSEQ multiplex PCR; TCRdb keeps in-frame clones, though not all of them. The sample contains approximately 30,000 clones, approximately 67% of which appear only once. The sample consisted of CD4+ T cells from blood buffy coats. The receptors here all came from a human donor in good health.

The rearrangement joins TRBV5-1 to TRBJ2-1; D might be TRBD1 (5 bases). The germline CDR1 and CDR2 sequences are SGHRS and YFSETQ. The V and J ends lost 1 base and 7 bases respectively, with 12 bases between them. The CDR3 loop spans 14 amino acids. CDR3 region: CASSLRQGWNEQFF. The DNA for the CDR3 is TGCGCCAGCAGCTTGAGGCAGGGTTGGAATGAGCAGTTCTTC.

Only a few counts were recorded for this clone. The rearrangement links TRBV7-9 to TRBJ2-3; D might be TRBD1 (6 bases). V shed 1 base and J shed 6 bases, with 14 bases lying between them. There are 15 residues in the CDR3. Germline V gene lookup returns CDR1 SEHNR and CDR2 FQNEAQ (reference sequence). CDR3 loop: CASSLVPTGADTQYF. CDR3 nucleotide sequence: TGTGCCAGCAGCTTAGTCCCGACAGGCGCGGATACGCAGTATTTT.

Concerning this clone itself: Other DNA sequences in the sample encode the same CDR3. The J gene is TRBJ1-5, the V gene TRBV6-1, with unresolved D. The V end lost 1 base, the J end lost 7 bases, and 8 bases lay between the germline ends. This CDR3 has 13 amino acids. Germline assignment: CDR1 MNHNS and CDR2 SASEGT. The CDR3 spells CASSEVSRQPQHF. CDR3 nucleotide sequence: TGTGCCAGCAGTGAAGTTTCCCGACAGCCCCAGCATTTT.

The V call is TRBV11-2, the J call TRBJ2-7; 14 bases line up with TRBD2. Germline-derived CDR1 and CDR2 are SGHAT and FQNNGV. V gave up 6 bases and J gave up 6 bases; unmatched junction bases: 4. CDR3 size: 14 residues. The CDR3 protein is CASREGLAGAEQYF. The DNA for the CDR3 is TGTGCCAGCAGAGAGGGACTAGCGGGGGCCGAGCAGTACTTC.

This chain links TRBV27 with TRBJ1-5, with D possibly being TRBD1 (6 bases). Germline V gene lookup returns CDR1 MNHEY and CDR2 SMNVEV (reference sequence). The length of the CDR3 is 15 residues. V was trimmed by 7 bases and J by 0 bases, leaving 13 bases between them. The CDR3 protein is CASKPGQSSNQPQHF. DNA of the CDR3: TGTGCCAGCAAACCAGGACAGAGTAGCAATCAGCCCCAGCATTTT.

The genes are TRBV27 and TRBJ1-2; unclear D gene. Trimming stripped 5 bases from V and 5 bases from J, with 9 bases between. The CDR3 sequence is 12 residues long. Germline loops: CDR1 MNHEY, CDR2 SMNVEV (reference sequence). CDR3 sequence (DNA): TGTGCCAGCAGTACTGGTTTATATGGCTACACCTTC. Its protein product is CASSTGLYGYTF.

This clone has more than one count but fewer than ten. The CDR3 DNA reads TGTGCCAGCAGTGTTGGGTATGAGCAGTTCTTC. This encodes CASSVGYEQFF. This chain uses TRBV2 with TRBJ2-1; no reliable D call. CDR3 size: 11 residues. V lost 4 bases and J lost 8, with 6 bases in between. Looked up from germline, CDR1 is SNHLY and CDR2 is FYNNEI.

This clone has only a few counts. The CDR3 region is CASSFRSYEQYF. DNA of the CDR3: TGTGCCAGCAGCTTCAGGTCCTACGAGCAGTACTTC. The chain recombines TRBV7-9 with TRBJ2-7; D gene unclear. The length of the CDR3 is 12 residues. Germline CDR1 and CDR2: SEHNR and FQNEAQ (reference sequence). The V end lost 3 bases, the J end lost 1 base, and 4 bases lay between the germline ends.

The CDR3 bases are TGTGCTAGTGGTTCTTCCGTAGGGTTCTCCTACGAGCAGTACTTC. It is translated as CASGSSVGFSYEQYF. The rearrangement links TRBV12-5 to TRBJ2-7; D not resolved. The ends were cut back, 4 bases at V and 0 bases at J, with 13 bases in the middle. CDR3 length: 15 amino acids. Germline assignment: CDR1 LGHNT and CDR2 FRNRAP.

CDR3 loop: CASSERGWQETQYF. In DNA, the CDR3 is TGTGCCAGCAGTGAAAGGGGATGGCAAGAGACCCAGTACTTC. The chain recombines TRBV2 with TRBJ2-5; TRBD1 might be the D (5 bases). Germline V gene lookup returns CDR1 SNHLY and CDR2 FYNNEI. CDR3 length: 14 amino acids. Between the trimmed V and J ends, which lost 2 bases and 2 bases, there was a span of 9 bases.

This clone occurred once. The chain employs TRBV5-1 and TRBJ2-5; D ambiguous. V shed 4 bases and J shed 1 base, with 14 bases lying between them. Per the germline V gene, CDR1 is SGHRS and CDR2 is YFSETQ. The CDR3 is made up of 15 amino acids. The CDR3 DNA follows: TGCGCCAGCAGCCCCTCGGACGGTCTCCAAGAGACCCAGTACTTC. Translating gives CASSPSDGLQETQYF.

The chain employs TRBV18 and TRBJ1-1, with a weak D call TRBD1 (6 bases). Germline V gene data show CDR1 as KGHSH and CDR2 as LQKENI. Deletions cut 6 bases from V and 2 bases from J, with 16 bases between. The CDR3 spans 15 residues. The chain's CDR3 is CASSLGTGINTEAFF. Written as DNA, the CDR3 is TGTGCCAGCTCCCTTGGTACAGGGATAAACACTGAAGCTTTCTTT.

A few counts support this clone. This CDR3 is CASSLTQGWQPQHF. The CDR3 DNA is TGTGCCAGCAGCTTGACCCAGGGTTGGCAGCCCCAGCATTTT. The J gene is TRBJ1-5, the V gene TRBV5-8; a weak D match, TRBD1 (5 bases). CDR1 is SGHTS and CDR2 is YDEGEE in the germline V gene. V lost 1 base, J lost 7 bases, and 12 bases lay in between. The CDR3 is 14 residues long.

There are a few counts of this clone. The rearrangement joins TRBV10-3 to TRBJ1-4; tentatively, D is TRBD1 (6 bases). V lost 8 bases, J lost 7 bases, and 14 bases lay in between. This CDR3 contains 13 residues. In germline, CDR1 is ENHRY, CDR2 SYGVKD. CDR3 DNA sequence: TGTGCCATCGCAACAGGGACGGGTGAAAAACTGTTTTTT. It codes for CAIATGTGEKLFF.

The chain uses TRBV2 and TRBJ1-1; D is undetermined. V was shortened by 1 base and J by 1 base, with 4 bases between the two germline ends. In germline, CDR1 is SNHLY, CDR2 FYNNEI. CDR3 length: 13 amino acids. CDR3 DNA sequence: TGTGCCAGCAGTGAAGAGCAGAACACTGAAGCTTTCTTT. It specifies CASSEEQNTEAFF.

V and J are TRBV10-2 and TRBJ2-7; no definite D call. The CDR3 is made up of 19 amino acids. Germline CDR1 WSHSY, CDR2 SAAADI. V shed 2 bases and J shed 0 bases, with 23 bases lying between them. This chain's CDR3 is CASSEPSSWPSASSYEQYF. The CDR3 DNA is TGCGCCAGCAGTGAGCCCTCCTCTTGGCCATCTGCGAGCTCCTACGAGCAGTACTTC.

The gene calls are TRBV27 and TRBJ2-5, with 9 bases aligning to TRBD1. CDR1 and CDR2 from the germline V gene are MNHEY and SMNVEV (reference sequence). V shed 6 bases and J 4 bases; nucleotides not matched to a gene: 6. This CDR3 has 14 residues. The CDR3 loop reads CASRMDRGGETQYF. The CDR3 DNA is TGTGCCAGCAGGATGGACAGGGGAGGAGAGACCCAGTACTTC.

This clone has only a few counts. This sequence joins TRBV18 and TRBJ1-1, with a tentative D call TRBD1 (5 bases). With 3 bases removed from V and 2 bases from J, the gap between germline ends came to 10 bases. The CDR3 has 14 amino acids. Germline V gene sequence: CDR1 KGHSH, CDR2 LQKENI. Here the CDR3 DNA reads TGTGCCAGCTCACCCACCGGACATAACACTGAAGCTTTCTTT. Translated: CASSPTGHNTEAFF.

This clone was seen only once. This chain uses TRBV5-1 with TRBJ2-2; D not certain. CDR1 and CDR2 (germline): SGHRS, YFSETQ. The length of the CDR3 is 13 residues. V was clipped by 6 bases and J by 0 bases, with 6 bases between them. CDR3 bases: TGCGCCAGCAACACAGCGAACACCGGGGAGCTGTTTTTT. It codes for CASNTANTGELFF.

The chain uses TRBV6-1 and TRBJ1-4; D remains unclear. Germline CDR1 MNHNS, CDR2 SASEGT. The V and J ends lost 5 bases and 2 bases respectively, with 9 bases between them. The CDR3 is 14 residues long. CDR3 nucleotides: TGTGCCAGCAGTCAACAGTGGACTAATGAAAAACTGTTTTTT. Amino acid sequence: CASSQQWTNEKLFF.